The clone carrying this TCR beta chain occurred many times. What it recognizes is unknown. This specimen belongs to a study of T cells after posttransplantation cyclophosphamide. Study findings and constraints: Recipient CMV seropositivity and CMV reactivation strongly tracked TRB clonality. Later post-transplant blood repertoires were often dominated by donor CD8+ memory clones. Blood and skin or GI T cell repertoires showed limited TRB overlap.

With V trimmed by 6 bases and J by 4 bases, 9 bases remained unmatched. Germline lookup yields CDR1 SGHTA and CDR2 FQGTGA. The CDR3 spans 14 residues. The method was immunoSEQ multiplex PCR; TCRdb's version includes in-frame clones alone and lacks a portion of them. Altogether over 10,000 clones were found in the sample, and no singletons occur. Cyclophosphamide on days +3 and +4 followed busulfan-fludarabine conditioning and a marrow graft. This specimen was PBMCs, taken after allogeneic stem cell transplant with posttransplant cyclophosphamide. The chain links TRBV7-3 to TRBJ2-7; TRBD1 matches at 7 bases. The source of this sequence is a female patient in her thirties or forties who received an allogeneic stem cell transplant from an unrelated donor, was CMV-positive, and had acute GVHD only. Some T cells may be transferred from the graft donor. The CDR3 DNA reads as TGTGCCAGCAGTCCTAACGGACAGGTTTACGAGCAGTACTTC. Protein product: CASSPNGQVYEQYF. Looking up the rest from reference TRBV7-3 and TRBJ2-7 gives the full variable domain: GAGVSQTPSNKVTEKGKYVELRCDPISGHTALYWYRQSLGQGPEFLIYFQGTGAADDSGLPNDRFFAVRPEGSVSTLKIQRTERGDSAVYLCASSPNGQVYEQYFGPGTRLTVT.